This T cell receptor beta chain stems from a study of radiation and T cells in renal cell carcinoma. Study-wide results and limits: Without pretreatment biopsies, baseline tumor clonotype presence was undetermined.

On this clone: Its antigen is currently unknown.

Trimming left V 4 bases short and J 2 bases short, with 11 bases between. Germline V gives CDR1 MNHEY, CDR2 SVGAGI. The CDR3 runs 14 residues. Clones were read by immunoSEQ multiplex PCR, and TCRdb kept only the in-frame ones, dropping some. The profile shows more than 150,000 clones, 87% of them singletons. The time point was: blood 2 weeks post-SBRT. Treatment indicated: 15 Gy SBRT to primary tumor, nephrectomy 4 weeks later. The tumor was a clear cell renal cell carcinoma. The gene calls are TRBV6-5 and TRBJ1-2; D not resolved. Sequencing was performed on blood, taken from a patient whose treatment included radiotherapy and nephrectomy. This sequence originates from a woman between 45 and 60 years old with renal cell carcinoma. CDR3 DNA sequence: TGTGCCAGCAGTTCCCCCCGGACCAACTATGGCTACACCTTC. Translated, it gives CASSSPRTNYGYTF.